There are many counts of the clone carrying this TCR beta chain. The target antigen is unknown. The sample comes from a study of spatial heterogeneity in lung cancer. Study-level background: PBMC samples from follow-up, when available, were sequenced at a median of roughly two years post-resection.

Whole-study findings and limits: At resection, ubiquitous expanded tumor TCRs appeared in blood more than at follow-up.

Time point described: blood at routine non-recurrence follow-up after resection. TCRdb redid the calling of the 5' RACE reads with MiXCR, one entry per CDR3 protein. The sample yields around 32,000 distinct CDR3 sequences, about 9.4% seen once. V was cut by 0 bases and J by 8 bases, with 6 bases left in between. Germline-derived CDR1 and CDR2 are SGHAT and FQNNGV. The CDR3 loop spans 12 amino acids. The sequenced sample was PBMCs, obtained at follow-up. The chain has TRBV11-2 and TRBJ2-3, with unresolved D. The source of this sequence is a female donor with early-stage non-small cell lung cancer. CDR3 in amino acids: CASSLEFVTQYF. CDR3 sequence (DNA): TGTGCCAGCAGCTTAGAATTTGTTACGCAGTATTTT.